One sample yielded the 15 T cell receptor beta chains listed below, sequenced in a study of cytomegalovirus exposure and HLA in healthy donors. PCR amplification relied on 60 Vbeta primers (plus 13 Jbeta primers). Measured with immunoSEQ multiplex PCR; TCRdb has only the in-frame clones, and not every one. Of about 100,000 clones in the sample, 78% were seen once. The sequenced material came from PBMCs. The receptor set was obtained from a woman aged 55-69 years in good health and CMV-seronegative.

The V and J genes are TRBV5-6 and TRBJ2-5, with TRBD2 as a possible D gene (6 bases). Trimming removed 0 bases from V and 5 bases from J, with 11 bases in between. Germline V gene data show CDR1 as SGHDT and CDR2 as YYEEEE. The CDR3 extends over 14 amino acids. The CDR3 coding sequence is TGTGCCAGCAGCTTGGTGGGACTCCCGGAGACCCAGTACTTC. This translates into CASSLVGLPETQYF.

The V and J genes are TRBV6-5 and TRBJ1-4; D is perhaps TRBD1 (5 bases). Germline values: CDR1 MNHEY, CDR2 SVGAGI. The CDR3 is made up of 14 amino acids. V shed 2 bases and J shed 7 bases, with 11 bases lying between them. CDR3 DNA: TGTGCCAGCAGTTACGGGGGGTCGCGTGAAAAACTGTTTTTT. Encoded protein: CASSYGGSREKLFF.

The chain joins TRBV9 to TRBJ1-1; 10 positions agree with TRBD1. The junction had 9 bases not matched to a gene; V was cut back by 3 bases and J by 7 bases. CDR1 and CDR2 from the germline V gene are SGDLS and YYNGEE. CDR3 length equals 15 residues. CDR3 DNA sequence: TGTGCCAGCAGCGCCACCGGGACAGGGGATTTTGAAGCTTTCTTT. Its protein is CASSATGTGDFEAFF.

The gene calls are TRBV4-3 and TRBJ2-6; TRBD2 is a possible D gene (6 bases). The V gene's germline CDR1 is LGHNA and CDR2 YSLEER. With 1 base removed from V and 1 base from J, the gap between germline ends came to 17 bases. This CDR3 contains 19 residues. Here the CDR3 reads CASSQVSSAHPSGANVLTF. DNA of the CDR3: TGCGCCAGCAGCCAAGTTTCTAGCGCCCACCCATCTGGGGCCAACGTCCTGACTTTC.

The rearrangement links TRBV5-1 to TRBJ1-1; TRBD1 agrees at 8 bases. The V and J ends lost 8 bases and 5 bases, in that order; junction bases with no gene match: 14. CDR1 SGHRS and CDR2 YFSETQ come from the germline V gene. The CDR3 covers 15 residues. This CDR3 is CASGFLTGARTEAFF. CDR3 DNA: TGCGCCAGTGGATTCTTGACAGGGGCAAGGACTGAAGCTTTCTTT.

This rearrangement joins TRBV7-8 to TRBJ2-1; D ambiguous. The length of the CDR3 is 14 residues. Trimming left V 3 bases short and J 5 bases short, with 11 bases between. Germline V lookup: CDR1 SGHVS, CDR2 FQNEAQ. The CDR3: CASSFGDFDNEQFF. In DNA, the CDR3 is TGTGCCAGCAGCTTTGGTGACTTTGACAATGAGCAGTTCTTC.

The chain couples TRBV19 to TRBJ2-7; 11 nucleotides agree with TRBD1. Trimming took 8 bases from V and 3 from J; bases not matched to a gene: 6. The CDR3 is made up of 14 amino acids. Germline V gives CDR1 LNHDA, CDR2 SQIVND (reference sequence). CDR3 nucleotide sequence: TGTGCCAGTTCGGACAGGGGGCTGGTCTACGAGCAGTACTTC. This encodes CASSDRGLVYEQYF.

This chain connects TRBV2 to TRBJ1-2; weak D call: TRBD1 (6 bases). The V end was cut by 6 bases, the J end by 0 bases, with 11 bases between. The CDR3 covers 14 residues. Germline CDR1 reads SNHLY; CDR2 reads FYNNEI. The CDR3 region has the DNA TGTGCCAGCAGGCCAGGGGAAACTAACTATGGCTACACCTTC. It yields the protein CASRPGETNYGYTF.

The CDR3 DNA reads TGTGCCAGCAGCCCGGACAGGGGCGGTTGGGAAAAACTGTTTTTT. This translates into CASSPDRGGWEKLFF. The chain employs TRBV11-2 and TRBJ1-4, with TRBD1 identical over 9 bases. Germline V gene data show CDR1 as SGHAT and CDR2 as FQNNGV. V lost 5 bases and J lost 8; bases outside the gene matches: 9. This CDR3 contains 15 residues.

The gene calls are TRBV30 and TRBJ1-1; D not resolved. V lost 3 bases and J 0 bases, leaving 14 bases between the germline ends. CDR3 length: 15 residues. Germline CDR1 reads GTSNPN; CDR2 reads SVGIG (reference sequence). This CDR3 reads CAWRPSQLMNTEAFF. CDR3 nucleotides: TGTGCCTGGAGGCCGTCACAACTAATGAACACTGAAGCTTTCTTT.

The chain combines TRBV4-2 with TRBJ2-3; TRBD2 aligns across 8 bases. The CDR3 runs to 17 residues. CDR1 and CDR2 (germline): LGHNA, YNFKEQ. Losses at the gene ends were 0 bases for V and 0 bases for J; bases not matched to a gene: 5. The CDR3 protein is CASSQDRGGRSTDTQYF. The CDR3 DNA reads as TGTGCCAGCAGCCAAGATCGGGGCGGGAGGAGCACAGATACGCAGTATTTT.

The chain combines TRBV13 with TRBJ2-7, with 9 bases identical to TRBD1. V shed 5 bases and J 3 bases; nucleotides not matched to a gene: 8. The CDR3 runs 15 residues. In germline, CDR1 is PRHDT, CDR2 FYEKMQ (reference sequence). This CDR3 reads CASSPGQGQLYEQYF. DNA for the CDR3: TGTGCCAGCAGCCCGGGACAGGGTCAGCTCTACGAGCAGTACTTC.

The chain combines TRBV7-9 with TRBJ2-5, with D tentatively TRBD1 (5 bases). Trimming took off 5 bases at V and 4 bases at J, with 11 bases between the two ends. Germline assignment: CDR1 SEHNR and CDR2 FQNEAQ (reference sequence). The CDR3 has 13 amino acids. DNA for the CDR3: TGTGCCAGCAGCCCCGCAGGGATAGAGACCCAGTACTTC. Translating gives CASSPAGIETQYF.

V usage is TRBV7-9 and J usage is TRBJ1-2; 7 bases line up with TRBD1. The germline CDR1 and CDR2 sequences are SEHNR and FQNEAQ (reference sequence). The CDR3 extends over 14 amino acids. V shed 5 bases and J 4 bases; nucleotides not matched to a gene: 7. CDR3 sequence reads: CASSTGQASYGYTF. The CDR3 coding sequence is TGTGCCAGCAGCACCGGACAGGCTAGCTATGGCTACACCTTC.

This chain uses TRBV10-3 with TRBJ2-5, with D hard to call. CDR1 ENHRY and CDR2 SYGVKD come from the germline V gene. V dropped 4 bases and J dropped 1 base, with 10 bases sitting between them. The CDR3 runs to 14 residues. The CDR3 coding sequence is TGTGCCATCAGTGGGGCAGAAATCCAAGAGACCCAGTACTTC. This sequence encodes CAISGAEIQETQYF.